Listed here are 11 T cell receptor beta chains from one sample, sequenced in a study of control samples from healthy donors and cancer patients. The table came from immunoSEQ multiplex PCR; TCRdb's copy has only in-frame clones and leaves some out. The table includes about 77,000 clones, roughly 92% detected once. What was sequenced was blood. The receptors stem from a woman aged 60 to 75 in good health.

This chain uses TRBV18 with TRBJ2-7; 8 nucleotides match TRBD1. CDR1 KGHSH and CDR2 LQKENI come from the germline V gene. The junction had 6 bases not matched to a gene; V was cut back by 6 bases and J by 2 bases. This CDR3 spans 14 amino acids. The CDR3 spells CASSLRQGPYEQYF. Written as DNA, the CDR3 is TGTGCCAGCTCTCTTCGACAGGGGCCCTACGAGCAGTACTTC.

The chain links TRBV4-1 to TRBJ1-6, with TRBD1 identical over 7 bases. Germline V gene sequence: CDR1 MGHRA, CDR2 YSYEKL. Trimming removed 3 bases from V and 7 bases from J; junction bases left unmatched: 6. CDR3 length equals 15 residues. CDR3 amino acids: CASSQTGFGNSPLHF. DNA for the CDR3: TGCGCCAGCAGCCAGACAGGGTTCGGGAATTCACCCCTCCACTTT.

The V and J genes are TRBV5-1 and TRBJ1-2, with 8 bases matching TRBD1. Germline V gene sequence: CDR1 SGHRS, CDR2 YFSETQ. J gave up 7 bases and V 4 bases, and 6 bases lay outside the gene matches. The CDR3 is 13 residues long. CDR3 protein: CASSVDRASGYTF. The CDR3 DNA is TGCGCCAGCAGCGTGGACAGGGCCAGTGGCTACACCTTC.

V gene TRBV28 combines with J gene TRBJ1-1; D unresolved. The CDR3 runs 10 residues. Germline lookup yields CDR1 MDHEN and CDR2 SYDVKM. Trimming pared 6 bases from V and 2 bases from J, leaving 1 base between. The CDR3 reads CASSNTEAFF. The CDR3 bases are TGTGCCAGCAGCAACACTGAAGCTTTCTTT.

This chain links TRBV2 with TRBJ2-1, with 8 bases fitting TRBD1. CDR1 and CDR2 from the germline V gene are SNHLY and FYNNEI. The CDR3 covers 17 residues. The V segment lost 6 bases and the J segment 3 bases; nucleotides outside the gene matches: 13. CDR3 nucleotides: TGTGCCAGCAGACACTCGTTGAGGACAGGGCTCTACAATGAGCAGTTCTTC. It is translated as CASRHSLRTGLYNEQFF.

This chain links TRBV24-1 with TRBJ1-1, with 9 bases aligning to TRBD1. This CDR3 contains 17 residues. The V gene's germline CDR1 is KGHDR and CDR2 SFDVKD. J gave up 0 bases and V 3 bases, and 7 bases lay outside the gene matches. DNA for the CDR3: TGTGCCACCAGTGATACCGGGACAGGGAGGATGAACACTGAAGCTTTCTTT. Residues: CATSDTGTGRMNTEAFF.

The chain is built from TRBV27 and TRBJ2-2, with D possibly matching TRBD1 (6 bases). The CDR3 loop spans 16 amino acids. The germline V and J ends were trimmed by 5 bases and 2 bases, with 15 bases remaining between them. Germline V gene sequence: CDR1 MNHEY, CDR2 SMNVEV (reference sequence). The CDR3 DNA follows: TGTGCCAGCAGTCCCGTAGACAGGTATAACACCGGGGAGCTGTTTTTT. Protein: CASSPVDRYNTGELFF.

The chain couples TRBV12-3 or TRBV12-4 to TRBJ2-5; D not resolved. There are 11 residues in the CDR3. The germline V and J ends were trimmed by 5 bases and 0 bases, with 1 base remaining between them. The CDR3: CASSNQETQYF. The CDR3 region has the DNA TGTGCCAGCAGTAACCAAGAGACCCAGTACTTC.

This clone was recorded once. At the DNA level, this CDR3 is encoded by other sequences in the same sample as well. This chain uses TRBV24-1 with TRBJ2-1; D unclear. The V and J ends lost 7 bases and 1 base respectively, with 10 bases between them. The germline CDR1 and CDR2 sequences are KGHDR and SFDVKD. The CDR3 spans 14 residues. The CDR3 sequence is CATSDPGSYNEQFF. The CDR3 bases are TGTGCCACCAGCGACCCAGGTTCCTACAATGAGCAGTTCTTC.

V and J are TRBV7-2 and TRBJ1-1, with TRBD1 matching 10 bases. The CDR3 spans 14 residues. Germline loops: CDR1 SGHTA, CDR2 FQGNSA. With 5 bases clipped from V and 5 bases from J, the junction kept 5 bases outside the gene matches. CDR3 in amino acids: CASSKTGGQTEAFF. The CDR3 bases are TGTGCCAGCAGCAAGACAGGGGGCCAAACTGAAGCTTTCTTT.

Only one count was recorded for this clone. The V call is TRBV11-3, the J call TRBJ1-1; maybe TRBD1 (6 bases). Between the trimmed V and J ends, which lost 2 bases and 8 bases, there was a span of 12 bases. In germline, CDR1 is SGHNT, CDR2 YENEEA. CDR3 length: 13 residues. CDR3 sequence reads: CASSLSSDREAFF. CDR3 sequence (DNA): TGTGCCAGCAGCTTATCCTCAGACAGGGAAGCTTTCTTT.